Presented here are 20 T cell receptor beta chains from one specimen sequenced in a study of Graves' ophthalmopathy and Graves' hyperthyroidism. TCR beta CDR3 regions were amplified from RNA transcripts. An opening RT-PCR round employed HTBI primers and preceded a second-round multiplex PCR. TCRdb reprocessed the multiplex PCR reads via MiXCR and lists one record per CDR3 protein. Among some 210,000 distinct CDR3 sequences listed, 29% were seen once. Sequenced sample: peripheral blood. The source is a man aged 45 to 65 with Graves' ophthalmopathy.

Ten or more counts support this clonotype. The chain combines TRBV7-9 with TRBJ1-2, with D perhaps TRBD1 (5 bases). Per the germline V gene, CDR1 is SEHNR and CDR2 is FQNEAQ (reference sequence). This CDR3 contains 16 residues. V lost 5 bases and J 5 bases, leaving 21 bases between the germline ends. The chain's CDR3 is CASSPAGTRAIYGYTF. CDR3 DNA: TGTGCCAGCAGCCCCGCCGGGACCCGGGCAATATATGGCTACACCTTC.

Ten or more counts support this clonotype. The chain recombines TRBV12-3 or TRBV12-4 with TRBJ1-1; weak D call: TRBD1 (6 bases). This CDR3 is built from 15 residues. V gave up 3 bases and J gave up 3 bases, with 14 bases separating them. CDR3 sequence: CASSFGGLRYTEAFF. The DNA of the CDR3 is TGTGCCAGCAGTTTTGGGGGGCTAAGGTACACTGAAGCTTTCTTT.

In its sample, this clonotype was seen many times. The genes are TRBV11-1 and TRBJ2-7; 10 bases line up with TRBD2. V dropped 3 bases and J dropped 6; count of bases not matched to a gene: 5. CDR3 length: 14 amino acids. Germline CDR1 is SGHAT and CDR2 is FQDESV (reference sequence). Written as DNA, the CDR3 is TGTGCCAGCAGCTTCGGGGCTAGCGGGAGCGAGCAGTACTTC. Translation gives CASSFGASGSEQYF.

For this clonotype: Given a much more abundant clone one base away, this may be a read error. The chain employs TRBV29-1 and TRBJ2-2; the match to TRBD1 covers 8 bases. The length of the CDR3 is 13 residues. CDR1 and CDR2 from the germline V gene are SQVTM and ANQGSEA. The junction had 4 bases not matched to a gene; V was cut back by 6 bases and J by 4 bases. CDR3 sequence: CSVDRGGTGELFF. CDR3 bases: TGCAGCGTCGACAGGGGTGGCACCGGGGAGCTGTTTTTT.

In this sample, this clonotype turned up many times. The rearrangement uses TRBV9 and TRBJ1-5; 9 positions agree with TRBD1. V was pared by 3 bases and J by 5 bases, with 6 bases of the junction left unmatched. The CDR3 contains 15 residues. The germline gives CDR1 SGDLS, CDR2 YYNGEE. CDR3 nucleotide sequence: TGTGCCAGCAGCGGGGGACAGGGACCCCATCAGCCCCAGCATTTT. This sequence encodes CASSGGQGPHQPQHF.

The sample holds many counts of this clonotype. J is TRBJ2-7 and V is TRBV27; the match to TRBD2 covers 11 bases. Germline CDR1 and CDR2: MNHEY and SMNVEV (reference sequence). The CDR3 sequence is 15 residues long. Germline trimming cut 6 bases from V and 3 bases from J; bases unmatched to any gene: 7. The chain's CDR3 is CASRGGLAENYEQYF. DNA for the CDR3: TGTGCCAGCAGGGGGGGACTAGCGGAGAACTACGAGCAGTACTTC.

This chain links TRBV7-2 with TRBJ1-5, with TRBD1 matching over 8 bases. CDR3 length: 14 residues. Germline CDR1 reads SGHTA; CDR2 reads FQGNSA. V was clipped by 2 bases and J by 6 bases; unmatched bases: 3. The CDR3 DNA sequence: TGTGCCAGCAGCTTACAGGGGGCCGGTCAGCCCCAGCATTTT. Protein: CASSLQGAGQPQHF.

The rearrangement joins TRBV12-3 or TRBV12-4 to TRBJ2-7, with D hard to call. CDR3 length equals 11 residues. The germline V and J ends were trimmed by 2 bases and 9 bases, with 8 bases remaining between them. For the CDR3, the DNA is TGTGCCAGCAGTTTACGTAAGTGGCAGTACTTC. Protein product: CASSLRKWQYF.

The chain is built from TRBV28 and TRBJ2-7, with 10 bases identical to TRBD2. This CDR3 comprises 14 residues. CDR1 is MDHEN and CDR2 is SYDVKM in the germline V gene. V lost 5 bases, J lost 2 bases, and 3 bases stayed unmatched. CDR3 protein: CASSTSGNPYEQYF. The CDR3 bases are TGTGCCAGCAGTACTAGCGGGAATCCCTACGAGCAGTACTTC. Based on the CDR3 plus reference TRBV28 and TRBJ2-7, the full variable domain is DVKVTQSSRYLVKRTGEKVFLECVQDMDHENMFWYRQDPGLGLRLIYFSYDVKMKEKGDIPEGYSVSREKKERFSLILESASTNQTSMYLCASSTSGNPYEQYFGPGTRLTVT.

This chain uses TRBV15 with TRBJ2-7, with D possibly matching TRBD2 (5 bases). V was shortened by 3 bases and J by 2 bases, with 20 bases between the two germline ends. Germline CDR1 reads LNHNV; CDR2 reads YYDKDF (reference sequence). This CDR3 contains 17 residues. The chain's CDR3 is CATSSPPFSSTPYEQYF. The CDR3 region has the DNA TGTGCCACCAGCAGCCCCCCCTTCTCTAGCACCCCCTACGAGCAGTACTTC.

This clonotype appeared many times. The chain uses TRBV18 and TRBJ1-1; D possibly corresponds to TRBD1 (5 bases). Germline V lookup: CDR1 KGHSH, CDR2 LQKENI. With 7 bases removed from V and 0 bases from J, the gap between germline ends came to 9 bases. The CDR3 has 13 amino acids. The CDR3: CASLDSMNTEAFF. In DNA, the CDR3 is TGTGCCAGCTTAGACAGCATGAACACTGAAGCTTTCTTT.

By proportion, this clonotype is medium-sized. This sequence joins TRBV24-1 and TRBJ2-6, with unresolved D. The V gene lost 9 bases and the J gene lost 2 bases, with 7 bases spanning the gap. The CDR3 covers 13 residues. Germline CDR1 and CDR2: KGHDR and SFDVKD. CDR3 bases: TGTGCCACCGCTCCTACTGGGGCCAACGTCCTGACTTTC. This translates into CATAPTGANVLTF.

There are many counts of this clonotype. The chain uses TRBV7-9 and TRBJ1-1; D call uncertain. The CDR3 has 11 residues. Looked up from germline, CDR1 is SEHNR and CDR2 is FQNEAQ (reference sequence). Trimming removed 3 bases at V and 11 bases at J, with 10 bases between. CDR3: CASSFGPTAFF. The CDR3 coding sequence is TGTGCCAGCAGCTTCGGTCCGACGGCTTTCTTT.

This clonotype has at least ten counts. CDR3 nucleotide sequence: TGTGCCAGCAGCACGGGACGGCAAAACATTCAGTACTTC. Translation gives CASSTGRQNIQYF. The chain employs TRBV13 and TRBJ2-4, with D perhaps TRBD1 or TRBD2 (5 bases each). The CDR3 runs 13 residues. CDR1 is PRHDT, CDR2 FYEKMQ, per germline (reference sequence). V was shortened by 5 bases and J by 5 bases, with 10 bases between the two germline ends.

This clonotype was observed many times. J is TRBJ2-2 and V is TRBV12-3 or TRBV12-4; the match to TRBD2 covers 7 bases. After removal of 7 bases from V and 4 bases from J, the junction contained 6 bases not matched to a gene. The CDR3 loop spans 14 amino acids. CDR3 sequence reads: CASNGGGGTGELFF. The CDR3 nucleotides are TGTGCCAGCAATGGTGGGGGGGGCACCGGGGAGCTGTTTTTT.

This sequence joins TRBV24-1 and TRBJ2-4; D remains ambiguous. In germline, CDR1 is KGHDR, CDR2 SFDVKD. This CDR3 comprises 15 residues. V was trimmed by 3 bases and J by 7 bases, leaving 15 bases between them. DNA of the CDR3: TGTGCCACCAGTGATCCGTCTGAAAACGGGAACATTCAGTACTTC. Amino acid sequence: CATSDPSENGNIQYF.

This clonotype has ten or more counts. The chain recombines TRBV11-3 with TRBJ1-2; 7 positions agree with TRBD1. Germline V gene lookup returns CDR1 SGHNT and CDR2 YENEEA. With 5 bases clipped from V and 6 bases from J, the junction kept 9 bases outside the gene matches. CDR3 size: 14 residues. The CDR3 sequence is CASSPGTANHGYTF. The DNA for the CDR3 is TGTGCCAGCAGCCCCGGGACAGCGAATCATGGCTACACCTTC.

CDR3 DNA sequence: TGTGCCAGCACCAGAAGCTCCTACGAGCAGTACTTC. Translated, it gives CASTRSSYEQYF. The chain carries TRBV28 and TRBJ2-7; no clear D. CDR3 length equals 12 residues. The V gene lost 7 bases and the J gene lost 0 bases, with 7 bases spanning the gap. The germline gives CDR1 MDHEN, CDR2 SYDVKM.

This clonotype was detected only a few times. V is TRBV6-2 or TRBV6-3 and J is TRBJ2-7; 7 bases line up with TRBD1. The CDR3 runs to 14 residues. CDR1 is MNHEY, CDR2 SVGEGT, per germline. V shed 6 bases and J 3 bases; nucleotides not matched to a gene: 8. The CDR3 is CASREPGQNYEQYF. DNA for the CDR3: TGTGCCAGCAGGGAACCGGGACAGAACTACGAGCAGTACTTC.

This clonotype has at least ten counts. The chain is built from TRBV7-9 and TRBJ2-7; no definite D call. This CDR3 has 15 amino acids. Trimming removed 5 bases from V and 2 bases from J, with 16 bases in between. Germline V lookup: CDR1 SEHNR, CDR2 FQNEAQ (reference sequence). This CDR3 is CASSPGYGNPYEQYF. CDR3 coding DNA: TGTGCCAGCAGCCCGGGCTACGGTAACCCCTACGAGCAGTACTTC.